The 29 T cell receptor beta chains in this list originate from one sample, sequenced in a study of cytomegalovirus exposure and HLA in healthy donors. PCR involved 60 Vbeta and 13 Jbeta primers. Data came from immunoSEQ multiplex PCR; TCRdb stores just in-frame clones and leaves some out. The table shows some 130,000 clones, with roughly 85% occurring only once. The sequenced sample consisted of PBMCs. Source of these receptors: a man in his forties in good health and CMV-seronegative.

The chain has TRBV25-1 and TRBJ2-1; D is undetermined. V lost 3 bases, J lost 4 bases, and 7 bases lay in between. Germline V gene data show CDR1 as MGHDK and CDR2 as SYGVNS. The CDR3 has 13 amino acids. CDR3 in amino acids: CASSEVRYNEQFF. CDR3 DNA sequence: TGTGCCAGCAGTGAGGTCCGGTACAATGAGCAGTTCTTC.

This chain joins TRBV4-1 and TRBJ2-5; no reliable D call. The CDR3 is 15 amino acids. Trimming took 0 bases from V and 3 from J, leaving 11 bases between them. Germline V CDR1 and CDR2: MGHRA, YSYEKL. The CDR3 region has the DNA TGCGCCAGCAGCCAAGACTCCGGCAGCGAAGAGACCCAGTACTTC. Its protein product is CASSQDSGSEETQYF.

There are a few counts of this clone. The chain joins TRBV6-6 to TRBJ1-2, with 7 bases that match TRBD1. The CDR3 totals 13 residues. The germline gives CDR1 MNHNY, CDR2 SVGAGI (reference sequence). V lost 2 bases, J lost 6 bases, and 3 bases stayed unmatched. In nucleotides, the CDR3 is TGTGCCAGCAGTTACCCCACAGGGGATGGCTACACCTTC. It translates to CASSYPTGDGYTF.

The rearrangement links TRBV11-3 to TRBJ2-5; D may be TRBD2 (5 bases). This CDR3 is built from 14 residues. Deletions cut 3 bases from V and 5 bases from J, with 13 bases between. Germline CDR1 is SGHNT and CDR2 is YENEEA. Written as DNA, the CDR3 is TGTGCCAGCAGCTTCTCCGGGGAAAAGGAGACCCAGTACTTC. This codes for CASSFSGEKETQYF. The full variable domain, rest sourced from reference TRBV11-3 and TRBJ2-5, is EAGVVQSPRYKIIEKKQPVAFWCNPISGHNTLYWYLQNLGQGPELLIRYENEEAVDDSQLPKDRFSAERLKGVDSTLKIQPAELGDSAVYLCASSFSGEKETQYFGPGTRLLVL.

V and J are TRBV7-2 and TRBJ2-4; 9 bases line up with TRBD2. The CDR3 runs 15 residues. V trimming: 1 base; J trimming: 7 bases; junction bases outside the gene matches: 5. Germline CDR1 reads SGHTA; CDR2 reads FQGNSA. This CDR3 reads CASSLVAGVSNIQYF. The CDR3, as DNA: TGTGCCAGCAGCTTAGTAGCGGGAGTTTCCAACATTCAGTACTTC.

This clone was observed a few times. J is TRBJ2-1 and V is TRBV19, with D maybe TRBD2 (5 bases). V lost 3 bases and J 0 bases, leaving 12 bases between the germline ends. The CDR3 consists of 16 residues. Germline assignment: CDR1 LNHDA and CDR2 SQIVND (reference sequence). CDR3 in DNA: TGTGCCAGTAGTATTTCAGCGGAACCCTCCTACAATGAGCAGTTCTTC. As protein: CASSISAEPSYNEQFF. The variable domain in full, completed from reference TRBV19 and TRBJ2-1, reads DGGITQSPKYLFRKEGQNVTLSCEQNLNHDAMYWYRQDPGQGLRLIYYSQIVNDFQKGDIAEGYSVSREKKESFPLTVTSAQKNPTAFYLCASSISAEPSYNEQFFGPGTRLTVL.

As DNA, the CDR3 is TGCGCCAGCAGCCAAGTTTCGGGGAGGGGGGGTCGACCTGAAGCTTTCTTT. Translation: CASSQVSGRGGRPEAFF. V gene TRBV4-1 combines with J gene TRBJ1-1; D is possibly TRBD1 (6 bases). V dropped 1 base and J dropped 6 bases, with 21 bases sitting between them. The germline V gene encodes CDR1 MGHRA and CDR2 YSYEKL. The CDR3 extends over 17 amino acids.

This chain links TRBV29-1 with TRBJ1-1; no firm D call. CDR1 and CDR2 (germline): SQVTM, ANQGSEA. The V end lost 3 bases, the J end lost 0 bases, and 5 bases lay between the germline ends. CDR3 length: 12 residues. The CDR3 loop is CSVDPVNTEAFF. The CDR3 coding sequence is TGCAGCGTTGACCCGGTGAACACTGAAGCTTTCTTT.

As to this clone: A read error is likely, as this CDR3 ends without the conserved phenylalanine or tryptophan. The gene calls are TRBV27 and TRBJ1-2; D gene uncertain. Between the trimmed V and J ends, which lost 6 bases and 6 bases, there was a span of 23 bases. Germline V gene lookup returns CDR1 MNHEY and CDR2 SMNVEV (reference sequence). This CDR3 region has 16 residues. CDR3 nucleotide sequence: TGTGCCAGCAGCATATCGACCAGGACGGGAACCCATGGCTACACCCTC. Translating gives CASSISTRTGTHGYTL.

V is TRBV4-1 and J is TRBJ1-2; no definite D call. This CDR3 has 13 residues. Trimming shortened V by 0 bases and J by 10 bases, and 12 bases separated the two germline ends. Germline values: CDR1 MGHRA, CDR2 YSYEKL. Here the CDR3 DNA reads TGCGCCAGCAGCCAAGAACTTGTGGAGGACTACACCTTC. Its protein is CASSQELVEDYTF.

The chain combines TRBV7-2 with TRBJ2-5, with D unresolved. The CDR3 has 11 amino acids. Trimming shortened V by 3 bases and J by 5 bases, and 4 bases separated the two germline ends. Per the germline V gene, CDR1 is SGHTA and CDR2 is FQGNSA. The CDR3 DNA follows: TGTGCCAGCAGCTTTATCGAGACCCAGTACTTC. Amino acids: CASSFIETQYF. Using reference TRBV7-2 and TRBJ2-5 for the parts outside the CDR3, the full variable domain is GAGVSQSPSNKVTEKGKDVELRCDPISGHTALYWYRQSLGQGLEFLIYFQGNSAPDKSGLPSDRFSAERTGGSVSTLTIQRTQQEDSAVYLCASSFIETQYFGPGTRLLVL.

The chain uses TRBV4-1 and TRBJ2-1; a possible D gene is TRBD2 (5 bases). V lost 2 bases to trimming and J lost 8 bases, with 16 bases between them. The CDR3 spans 15 residues. Germline CDR1 MGHRA, CDR2 YSYEKL. In nucleotides, the CDR3 is TGCGCCAGCAGCCAAAGTAGCGAAACGCGCTATGAGCAGTTCTTC. Translation: CASSQSSETRYEQFF.

V usage is TRBV28 and J usage is TRBJ2-1; 9 bases map to TRBD2. Germline CDR1 MDHEN, CDR2 SYDVKM. Trimming took 1 base from V and 8 from J; bases not matched to a gene: 15. The CDR3 sequence is 18 residues long. The CDR3 region is CASSLLADSGSTFDEQFF. CDR3 coding DNA: TGTGCCAGCAGTTTATTGGCGGATAGCGGGAGTACGTTCGATGAGCAGTTCTTC.

This sequence joins TRBV2 and TRBJ2-5, with 9 bases identical to TRBD2. Germline values: CDR1 SNHLY, CDR2 FYNNEI. The CDR3 covers 15 residues. The V and J ends lost 0 bases and 5 bases, in that order; junction bases with no gene match: 4. For the CDR3, the DNA is TGTGCCAGCAGTGAAGCAACTAGCGGGTACGAGACCCAGTACTTC. Translating gives CASSEATSGYETQYF.

This clone was counted only a few times. This sequence joins TRBV15 and TRBJ1-3, with TRBD1 identical over 8 bases. Germline loops: CDR1 LNHNV, CDR2 YYDKDF (reference sequence). V was pared by 5 bases and J by 2 bases, with 8 bases of the junction left unmatched. This CDR3 has 16 residues. For the CDR3, the DNA is TGTGCCACCAGCGCCAGCCGGACAGGGACTGGAAACACCATATATTTT. The encoded protein is CATSASRTGTGNTIYF.

CDR3 coding DNA: TGTGCCAGCAGCTCCTCAGGGGGCGGGAACTATGGCTACACCTTC. This sequence encodes CASSSSGGGNYGYTF. The rearrangement uses TRBV7-2 and TRBJ1-2; 8 bases are a match to TRBD1. V was clipped by 4 bases and J by 2 bases; unmatched bases: 6. Germline CDR1 SGHTA, CDR2 FQGNSA. The CDR3 runs 15 residues.

This sequence joins TRBV11-2 and TRBJ2-2, with D perhaps TRBD2 (6 bases). The CDR3 length is 18 residues. Germline CDR1 and CDR2: SGHAT and FQNNGV. V shed 1 base and J shed 0 bases, with 15 bases lying between them. CDR3 residues: CASSLAPLADPNTGELFF. The CDR3 nucleotides read TGTGCCAGCAGCTTAGCCCCCTTAGCGGACCCGAACACCGGGGAGCTGTTTTTT.

The rearrangement joins TRBV6-1 to TRBJ2-7; 7 bases are shared with TRBD2. Germline assignment: CDR1 MNHNS and CDR2 SASEGT. Trimming took 6 bases from V and 3 from J; bases not matched to a gene: 8. The CDR3 has 14 residues. The CDR3 sequence: CASSFGTTIYEQYF. The CDR3 DNA follows: TGTGCCAGCAGCTTCGGGACTACTATCTACGAGCAGTACTTC.

V and J are TRBV29-1 and TRBJ2-1; 9 nucleotides agree with TRBD2. There are 14 residues in the CDR3. Unmatched junction bases numbered 11, after V lost 4 bases and J lost 10 bases. Germline values: CDR1 SQVTM, CDR2 ANQGSEA. CDR3 region: CSVVGGREGREQFF. CDR3 bases: TGCAGCGTTGTGGGGGGGCGGGAGGGCCGAGAGCAGTTCTTC.

The chain employs TRBV6-6 and TRBJ1-5; weak D call: TRBD1 (6 bases). Germline V lookup: CDR1 MNHNY, CDR2 SVGAGI (reference sequence). The CDR3 sequence is 16 residues long. Trimming took 0 bases from V and 2 from J, leaving 11 bases between them. CDR3 residues: CASSYSGDRRNQPQHF. The CDR3 DNA sequence: TGTGCCAGCAGTTACTCGGGAGACAGGCGCAATCAGCCCCAGCATTTT.

This chain uses TRBV19 with TRBJ1-2, with D possibly TRBD1 on 6 matching bases. With 0 bases removed from V and 5 bases from J, the gap between germline ends came to 22 bases. Germline CDR1 is LNHDA and CDR2 is SQIVND (reference sequence). This CDR3 is 18 amino acids long. The DNA for the CDR3 is TGTGCCAGTAGTATAGATGGAGGACAGTGGATAACCACATATGGCTACACCTTC. Protein sequence: CASSIDGGQWITTYGYTF.

The chain employs TRBV30 and TRBJ1-4, with 7 bases lining up with TRBD1. CDR1 and CDR2 (germline): GTSNPN, SVGIG (reference sequence). After removal of 1 base from V and 7 bases from J, the junction contained 9 bases not matched to a gene. The length of the CDR3 is 15 residues. For the CDR3, the DNA is TGTGCCTGGAGTGACTCTGGGACAGACTCTGAAAAACTGTTTTTT. It codes for CAWSDSGTDSEKLFF.

The CDR3 DNA is TGTGCCAGCAGCTCCTTACTGGTGACTAGCACAGATACGCAGTATTTT. The encoded protein is CASSSLLVTSTDTQYF. The rearrangement uses TRBV5-8 and TRBJ2-3; D is unresolved. The V gene lost 3 bases and the J gene lost 0 bases, with 14 bases spanning the gap. This CDR3 is 16 amino acids long. Germline CDR1 reads SGHTS; CDR2 reads YDEGEE.

The gene calls are TRBV7-3 and TRBJ2-1, with 7 bases fitting TRBD2. V was clipped by 4 bases and J by 6 bases; unmatched bases: 6. Germline V gene lookup returns CDR1 SGHTA and CDR2 FQGTGA. The CDR3 covers 14 residues. The CDR3 DNA reads TGTGCCAGCAGCTCAGGACTAGAACCCAATGAGCAGTTCTTC. The encoded protein is CASSSGLEPNEQFF.

This clone was recorded a few times. The V gene is TRBV6-6, the J gene TRBJ1-1; 9 nucleotides agree with TRBD1. The ends lost 6 bases at V and 10 bases at J; junction bases unmatched: 3. CDR1 and CDR2 from the germline V gene are MNHNY and SVGAGI (reference sequence). The CDR3 spans 11 residues. As DNA, the CDR3 is TGTGCCAGCAGAGGGACAGGGCCAGCTTTCTTT. This gives the protein CASRGTGPAFF.

The J gene is TRBJ2-4, the V gene TRBV5-1, with D perhaps TRBD1 (5 bases). V shed 2 bases and J shed 9 bases, with 12 bases lying between them. The CDR3 is made up of 13 amino acids. Germline values: CDR1 SGHRS, CDR2 YFSETQ. This CDR3 reads CASSLTTQGIQYF. CDR3 nucleotides: TGCGCCAGCAGCTTAACTACTCAGGGCATTCAGTACTTC.

V and J are TRBV2 and TRBJ2-5; 11 bases align to TRBD2. Germline V gene lookup returns CDR1 SNHLY and CDR2 FYNNEI. V was clipped by 4 bases and J by 5 bases; unmatched bases: 3. The CDR3 runs 14 residues. The CDR3 DNA follows: TGTGCCAGCAGTGTGGGACTAGCGGCGGAGACCCAGTACTTC. Translation: CASSVGLAAETQYF.

As for this clone: One junction end disagrees with the germline gene, perhaps due to a read error. The genes are TRBV4-1 and TRBJ1-3, with D unresolved. Germline CDR1 MGHRA, CDR2 YSYEKL. CDR3 length: 13 amino acids. The CDR3 sequence: CASSQVGGSTIYF. For the CDR3, the DNA is TGCGCCAGCAGCCAAGTAGGAGGAAGCACCATATATTTT.

The chain employs TRBV5-1 and TRBJ1-1; TRBD1 aligns across 8 bases. Unmatched junction bases numbered 5, after V lost 5 bases and J lost 2 bases. CDR1 SGHRS and CDR2 YFSETQ come from the germline V gene. This CDR3 is built from 14 residues. This CDR3 is CASRRQGKNTEAFF. DNA for the CDR3: TGCGCCAGCAGACGACAGGGGAAAAACACTGAAGCTTTCTTT.